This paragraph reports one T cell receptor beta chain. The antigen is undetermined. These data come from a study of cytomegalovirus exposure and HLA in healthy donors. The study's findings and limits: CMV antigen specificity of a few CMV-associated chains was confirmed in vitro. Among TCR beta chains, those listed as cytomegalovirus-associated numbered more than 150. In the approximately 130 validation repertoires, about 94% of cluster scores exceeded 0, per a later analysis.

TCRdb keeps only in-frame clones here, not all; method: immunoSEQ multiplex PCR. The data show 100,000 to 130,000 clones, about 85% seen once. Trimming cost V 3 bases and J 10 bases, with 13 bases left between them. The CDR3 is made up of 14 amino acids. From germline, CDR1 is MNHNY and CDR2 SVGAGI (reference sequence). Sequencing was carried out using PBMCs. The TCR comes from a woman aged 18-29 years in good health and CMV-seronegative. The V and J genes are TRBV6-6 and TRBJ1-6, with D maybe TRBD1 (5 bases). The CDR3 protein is CASSYEGEGSPLHF. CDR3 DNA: TGTGCCAGCAGTTATGAAGGGGAGGGATCACCCCTCCACTTT.